The TCR beta chain under discussion was sequenced for a study of T cell responses to AZD1222 COVID-19 vaccine. The CDR3 length is 15 residues. V lost 1 base, J lost 2 bases, and 9 bases lay in between. The germline CDR1 and CDR2 sequences are SGHTA and FQGNSA. Profiling relied on immunoSEQ multiplex PCR, and the TCRdb table lists in-frame clones only, not all of them. The sample contains about 200,000 clones, roughly 92% of which appear only once. Turning to this clone: Its specificity is not known.

Overall study results and limits: The breadth and depth of Spike-specific TCRs increased once two AZD1222 doses had been given.

The chain couples TRBV7-2 to TRBJ2-1, with TRBD1 as a possible D gene (5 bases). The sample here was peripheral blood, taken 28 days after the second AZD1222 dose. The clonotype comes from an adult who received the AZD1222 COVID-19 vaccine. CDR3 sequence reads: CASSLVGHTYNEQFF. The CDR3 region has the DNA TGTGCCAGCAGCTTAGTGGGGCACACCTACAATGAGCAGTTCTTC.